Listed below are T cell receptor beta chains from one sample, sequenced in a study of blood T cell repertoires in COVID-19. TCRdb's copy holds only in-frame clones and misses some; the assay was immunoSEQ multiplex PCR. The sample includes 120,000 to 150,000 clones, roughly four fifths of them seen just once. Material: peripheral blood. These receptors came from a human donor with acute or convalescent COVID-19. The donor label of this sample is uncertain. The CDR3 runs from the conserved cysteine through the conserved F or W. Fields, in order: J gene, D gene, V gene, CDR3 protein. D genes are given only for firm matches.

TRBJ2-3 - TRBV7-6 CASSLRGGGTQYF
TRBJ2-1 TRBD1 TRBV5-1 CASSPGTGSYNEQFF
TRBJ1-2 - TRBV18 CASSLGTKGDGYTF
TRBJ2-2 TRBD1 TRBV9 CASSVSGQRIIGELFF
TRBJ1-2 - TRBV27 CASSLVAASNYGYTF
TRBJ2-7 - TRBV3-1/TRBV3-2 CASSLDSSYEQYF
TRBJ1-2 TRBD1 TRBV18 CASSPPSGGYGYTF
TRBJ2-1 - TRBV27 CASSLGQGPPYNEQFF
TRBJ2-1 - TRBV6-2/TRBV6-3 CASSDYSYNEQFF
TRBJ1-5 - TRBV7-8 CASSLGGFSQQRNQPQHF
TRBJ2-5 TRBD2 TRBV4-1 CASSQGLAGGETQYF
TRBJ1-1 - TRBV5-1 CASSSSMRGTEAFF
TRBJ2-3 - TRBV18 CASSPFQDTQYF
TRBJ2-3 - TRBV21-1 CASRPRAWPFGDTQYF
TRBJ1-3 - TRBV7-3 CASSLTGNGNTIYF
TRBJ1-1 - TRBV18 CASSPPGIKWTEAFF
TRBJ1-1 - TRBV5-1 CASSLDGRRYTEAFF
TRBJ2-5 - TRBV4-2 CASSQGGYGETQYF
TRBJ1-2 TRBD1 TRBV7-9 CASSSMGGQLGEGNYGYTF
TRBJ1-5 TRBD1 TRBV19 CASSRDRNQPQHF
TRBJ1-1 TRBD1 TRBV2 CASSRGTMNTEAFF
TRBJ1-5 - TRBV7-2 CASSPAGKFGTQHF
TRBJ2-5 TRBD2 TRBV11-2 CASSLDRERGAQETQYF
TRBJ2-5 - TRBV12-5 CASAFGAPGETQYF
TRBJ1-2 - TRBV27 CASSNSWSGGYGYTF
TRBJ2-2 TRBD1 TRBV7-6 CASSLPRGRSSGELFF
TRBJ1-2 - TRBV6-6 CASSSGHLNYGYTF
TRBJ2-1 - TRBV19 CASSIVAGTYNEQFF
TRBJ1-5 - TRBV6-1 CASSDWAQPQHF
TRBJ1-3 - TRBV5-5 CASSFIGLGGNTIYF
TRBJ1-1 - TRBV12-3/TRBV12-4 CASRWTPGTEAFF
TRBJ1-1 TRBD1 TRBV7-9 CAISPRGRETEAFF
TRBJ2-7 - TRBV25-1 CASSATTRDEQYF
TRBJ1-1 - TRBV6-1 CASSEEPRGDTEAFF
TRBJ1-1 - TRBV18 CASSIGAEAFF
TRBJ1-3 - TRBV15 CATSRVDSLSGNTIYF